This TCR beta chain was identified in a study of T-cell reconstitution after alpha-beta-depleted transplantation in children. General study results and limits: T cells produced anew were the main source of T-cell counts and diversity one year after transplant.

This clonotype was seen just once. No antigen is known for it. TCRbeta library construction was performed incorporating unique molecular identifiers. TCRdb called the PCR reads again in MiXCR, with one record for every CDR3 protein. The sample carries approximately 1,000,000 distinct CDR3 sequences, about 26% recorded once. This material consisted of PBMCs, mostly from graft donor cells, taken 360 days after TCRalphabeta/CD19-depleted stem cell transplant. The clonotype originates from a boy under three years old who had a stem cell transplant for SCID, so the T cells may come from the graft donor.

In DNA form, the CDR3 reads TGTGCCAGCAGCTTGGCCACGGGGCCGGGGGAGACCCAGTACTTC. It specifies CASSLATGPGETQYF. The chain carries TRBV5-6 and TRBJ2-5; D tentatively fits TRBD1 or TRBD2 (5 bases each). The CDR3 covers 15 residues. The V end was cut by 0 bases, the J end by 5 bases, with 14 bases between. CDR1 is SGHDT, CDR2 YYEEEE, per germline.